This TCR beta chain was profiled in a study of OX40 agonist ivuxolimab in advanced cancers. Profiling relied on immunoSEQ multiplex PCR, and the TCRdb table lists in-frame clones only, not all of them. The table lists fewer than 70,000 clones, under 95% of them singletons, with 9.5% to 15% in the top ten. In regard to this clone: Sequence at one end of the junction differs from germline and may be a read error.

This specimen consisted of CD4+ or CD8+ T cells sorted from blood, obtained in a trial of the OX40 agonist ivuxolimab. The receptor was derived from an adult with an advanced solid tumor such as melanoma, head and neck, liver or kidney cancer.

The CDR3 here is CASSRWTLGRGDAAF. The CDR3 nucleotides are TGTGCCAGCAGTAGATGGACTCTAGGACGGGGGGATGCGGCCTTC. The chain couples TRBV25-1 to TRBJ1-2, with D maybe TRBD1 (5 bases). CDR1 and CDR2 (germline): MGHDK, SYGVNS. CDR3 length: 15 residues.